The 25 T cell receptor beta chains listed next were all sequenced from one sample in a study of CD8 T cells in Susac syndrome. RNA amounts of roughly 0.45 to 1 ug underwent reverse transcription with random hexamers. MiXCR was run by TCRdb on the immunoSEQ multiplex PCR reads, yielding one entry per CDR3 protein. The data show under 200,000 distinct CDR3 sequences, roughly nine tenths seen once. Sequencing used CD4+ T cells from PBMCs. Receptors were obtained from a human donor with Susac syndrome.

The rearrangement joins TRBV5-1 to TRBJ2-1, with 14 bases lining up with TRBD2. In germline, CDR1 is SGHRS, CDR2 YFSETQ. The CDR3 has 14 amino acids. V trimming: 9 bases; J trimming: 6 bases; junction bases outside the gene matches: 5. The DNA for the CDR3 is TGCGCCACCAGGGGACTAGCGGGAGCCAATGAGCAGTTCTTC. Translated, it gives CATRGLAGANEQFF.

Here the CDR3 reads CSASSGGTYNEQFF. CDR3 sequence (DNA): TGCAGTGCTTCGAGCGGGGGGACCTACAATGAGCAGTTCTTC. V and J are TRBV20-1 and TRBJ2-1; 9 positions match TRBD2. Germline CDR1 is DFQATT and CDR2 is SNEGSKA (reference sequence). CDR3 length: 14 residues. V shed 5 bases and J 2 bases; nucleotides not matched to a gene: 4.

The chain joins TRBV29-1 to TRBJ2-5, with D unclear. The ends were cut back, 3 bases at V and 5 bases at J, with 7 bases in the middle. This CDR3 spans 11 amino acids. The germline CDR1 and CDR2 sequences are SQVTM and ANQGSEA. The CDR3 DNA reads TGCAGCGTTGAGGGTTGGGAGACCCAGTACTTC. Translating it yields CSVEGWETQYF.

V is TRBV12-3 or TRBV12-4 and J is TRBJ1-1, with no clear D. The CDR3 length is 14 residues. Trimming cost V 0 bases and J 2 bases, with 7 bases left between them. The CDR3 region has the DNA TGTGCCAGCAGTTTAGCGAGGGTAAACACTGAAGCTTTCTTT. Protein: CASSLARVNTEAFF.

The chain combines TRBV30 with TRBJ2-3; possible D gene TRBD2, 6 bases. Germline loops: CDR1 GTSNPN, CDR2 SVGIG (reference sequence). CDR3 length: 12 amino acids. Trimming took off 4 bases at V and 4 bases at J, with 9 bases between the two ends. The CDR3, as DNA: TGTGCCTGGACGACGGGGGCAGATACGCAGTATTTT. Amino acids: CAWTTGADTQYF.

The chain combines TRBV4-1 with TRBJ1-5; no reliable D call. This CDR3 has 13 amino acids. Germline V gene lookup returns CDR1 MGHRA and CDR2 YSYEKL. V was pared by 1 base and J by 5 bases, with 6 bases between. The CDR3 is CASSQGRHQPQHF. The CDR3 DNA sequence: TGCGCCAGCAGCCAAGGTAGACATCAGCCCCAGCATTTT.

The chain recombines TRBV27 with TRBJ1-1; D is unclear. Per the germline V gene, CDR1 is MNHEY and CDR2 is SMNVEV (reference sequence). This CDR3 has 14 residues. V lost 3 bases and J 6 bases, leaving 14 bases between the germline ends. The CDR3 sequence: CASSFQDAVAEAFF. The CDR3 nucleotides read TGTGCCAGCAGTTTTCAGGACGCGGTCGCTGAAGCTTTCTTT.

V is TRBV5-1 and J is TRBJ2-7; tentatively, D is TRBD2 (6 bases). V shed 4 bases and J shed 1 base, with 15 bases lying between them. CDR3 size: 15 residues. CDR1 SGHRS and CDR2 YFSETQ come from the germline V gene. The CDR3 spells CASSITSWESYEQYF. CDR3 DNA: TGCGCCAGCAGCATAACTAGCTGGGAGTCCTACGAGCAGTACTTC.

This rearrangement joins TRBV28 to TRBJ2-1; no reliable D call. CDR3 size: 17 residues. The ends were cut back, 3 bases at V and 9 bases at J, with 24 bases in the middle. Germline V gene lookup returns CDR1 MDHEN and CDR2 SYDVKM. The CDR3 loop is CASSLGQSGAFRSEQFF. CDR3 in DNA: TGTGCCAGCAGTTTGGGTCAGTCGGGCGCGTTTAGAAGTGAGCAGTTCTTC.

The rearrangement uses TRBV6-5 and TRBJ1-5; TRBD1 matches 8 bases. V shed 6 bases, J shed 0 bases, and the junction held 1 base outside the gene matches. Germline CDR1 and CDR2: MNHEY and SVGAGI. This CDR3 has 14 amino acids. The CDR3 DNA reads TGTGCCAGCAGACAGGGGGTTAGCAATCAGCCCCAGCATTTT. As protein: CASRQGVSNQPQHF.

This clonotype was observed a few times. The chain carries TRBV5-1 and TRBJ2-3; 8 positions match TRBD1. Losses at the gene ends were 0 bases for V and 0 bases for J; bases not matched to a gene: 3. The CDR3 has 16 amino acids. Germline CDR1 and CDR2: SGHRS and YFSETQ. The CDR3 here is CASSLAGQGSTDTQYF. The CDR3 nucleotides read TGCGCCAGCAGCTTGGCAGGACAGGGAAGCACAGATACGCAGTATTTT.

This clonotype was counted a single time. V and J are TRBV18 and TRBJ2-4, with 7 bases fitting TRBD2. The CDR3 runs 15 residues. The V and J ends lost 8 bases and 6 bases, in that order; junction bases with no gene match: 13. Germline loops: CDR1 KGHSH, CDR2 LQKENI. The CDR3 coding sequence is TGTGCCAGCCGAGACTCCAGCGGGGAAGGAAACATTCAGTACTTC. This encodes CASRDSSGEGNIQYF.

The V call is TRBV6-4, the J call TRBJ1-1; D gene unclear. CDR3 length equals 14 residues. Germline V lookup: CDR1 MRHNA, CDR2 SNTAGT. V was clipped by 0 bases and J by 11 bases, with 16 bases between them. DNA of the CDR3: TGTGCCAGCAGTGACTCGTTTTCCGGCCAGACCGCTTTCTTT. This translates into CASSDSFSGQTAFF.

CDR3: CASSEHGGGAQETQYF. DNA of the CDR3: TGTGCCAGCAGTGAACACGGCGGGGGGGCTCAGGAGACCCAGTACTTC. The gene calls are TRBV6-1 and TRBJ2-5, with 9 bases identical to TRBD2. The CDR3 is 16 residues long. With 2 bases clipped from V and 5 bases from J, the junction kept 9 bases outside the gene matches. The germline gives CDR1 MNHNS, CDR2 SASEGT.

In DNA form, the CDR3 reads TGTGCCAGCAGCATCAGGGAGGGGTCTTATGGCTACACCTTC. Its protein is CASSIREGSYGYTF. This rearrangement joins TRBV11-1 to TRBJ1-2; tentatively, D is TRBD1 (5 bases). Germline V gene sequence: CDR1 SGHAT, CDR2 FQDESV (reference sequence). This CDR3 is 14 amino acids long. The ends were cut back, 5 bases at V and 5 bases at J, with 15 bases in the middle.

The CDR3 sequence: CSAAASGRTIGKTQYF. CDR3 DNA sequence: TGCAGTGCGGCGGCAAGCGGGAGGACAATAGGGAAGACCCAGTACTTC. The V and J genes are TRBV20-1 and TRBJ2-5, with 9 nucleotides matching TRBD2. CDR1 is DFQATT and CDR2 is SNEGSKA in the germline V gene (reference sequence). Trimming at V came to 6 bases and at J to 6 bases, leaving 17 bases not matched to a gene. This CDR3 has 16 amino acids.

The gene calls are TRBV7-2 and TRBJ1-5; 11 bases fit TRBD1. The J segment lost 5 bases and the V segment lost 5 bases, leaving 8 bases of the junction unmatched. Germline V gene sequence: CDR1 SGHTA, CDR2 FQGNSA. The CDR3 is 16 residues long. CDR3 region: CASSIGQGAIHQPQHF. The CDR3 DNA reads as TGTGCCAGCAGCATCGGACAGGGGGCAATTCATCAGCCCCAGCATTTT.

The chain employs TRBV2 and TRBJ1-2; 11 nucleotides line up with TRBD1. This CDR3 comprises 13 residues. Germline-derived CDR1 and CDR2 are SNHLY and FYNNEI. Unmatched junction bases numbered 4, after V lost 8 bases and J lost 5 bases. The CDR3 bases are TGTGCCAGCGGGGACAGGGGGGGATATGGCTACACCTTC. Encoded protein: CASGDRGGYGYTF. Together with reference TRBV2 and TRBJ1-2, the CDR3 gives the full variable domain: EPEVTQTPSHQVTQMGQEVILRCVPISNHLYFYWYRQILGQKVEFLVSFYNNEISEKSEIFDDQFSVERPDGSNFTLKIRSTKLEDSAMYFCASGDRGGYGYTFGSGTRLTVV.

This chain links TRBV19 with TRBJ1-1, with a possible D match to TRBD1 (5 bases). Germline values: CDR1 LNHDA, CDR2 SQIVND (reference sequence). The CDR3 extends over 16 amino acids. Trimming pared 2 bases from V and 1 base from J, leaving 14 bases between. CDR3 protein: CASSIRGRVSNTEAFF. DNA for the CDR3: TGTGCCAGTAGTATAAGGGGCAGGGTTTCGAACACTGAAGCTTTCTTT.

This clonotype was seen more than once but under ten times. The chain recombines TRBV5-1 with TRBJ1-2; 7 bases align to TRBD1. V dropped 3 bases and J dropped 8; count of bases not matched to a gene: 13. Germline CDR1 SGHRS, CDR2 YFSETQ. The CDR3 has 15 amino acids. CDR3 DNA: TGCGCCAGCAGCTCAGTCACCGGGACAGAGGGCGGCTACACCTTC. Translation: CASSSVTGTEGGYTF. The full variable domain, with the rest looked up from reference TRBV5-1 and TRBJ1-2, is KAGVTQTPRYLIKTRGQQVTLSCSPISGHRSVSWYQQTPGQGLQFLFEYFSETQRNKGNFPGRFSGRQFSNSRSEMNVSTLELGDSALYLCASSSVTGTEGGYTFGSGTRLTVV.

This clonotype was detected a few times. The chain employs TRBV7-2 and TRBJ2-1; 8 bases line up with TRBD2. This CDR3 comprises 13 residues. V lost 5 bases and J lost 9; bases outside the gene matches: 6. Germline CDR1 SGHTA, CDR2 FQGNSA. Here the CDR3 DNA reads TGTGCCAGCAGCGTTATGCGGGGGGTTGAGCAGTTCTTC. This gives the protein CASSVMRGVEQFF.

This clonotype appeared a single time. The chain couples TRBV19 to TRBJ1-1; no clear D. CDR1 LNHDA and CDR2 SQIVND come from the germline V gene (reference sequence). Trimming stripped 4 bases from V and 5 bases from J, with 11 bases between. The CDR3 is 13 amino acids. DNA for the CDR3: TGTGCCAGTAGTAGCCAGTCGGGGACTGAAGCTTTCTTT. This sequence encodes CASSSQSGTEAFF.

The V and J genes are TRBV23-1 and TRBJ2-1; 14 bases map to TRBD2. TRBV23-1 is an open reading frame whose function is uncertain. This CDR3 has 17 amino acids. After removal of 2 bases from V and 7 bases from J, the junction contained 7 bases not matched to a gene. In DNA, the CDR3 is TGCGCCAGCAGTCAAGGACTAGCGGGAGGAATAAGGAATGAGCAGTTCTTC. This gives the protein CASSQGLAGGIRNEQFF.

The V gene is TRBV5-1, the J gene TRBJ2-3, with unresolved D. Trimming left V 2 bases short and J 2 bases short, with 9 bases between. Germline assignment: CDR1 SGHRS and CDR2 YFSETQ. This CDR3 comprises 14 residues. CDR3 DNA sequence: TGCGCCAGCAGCTTAACGTCTGACACAGATACGCAGTATTTT. It yields the protein CASSLTSDTDTQYF.

The rearrangement links TRBV11-2 to TRBJ2-7; TRBD2 aligns across 11 bases. Unmatched junction bases numbered 3, after V lost 1 base and J lost 4 bases. Germline V gives CDR1 SGHAT, CDR2 FQNNGV. This CDR3 region has 15 residues. The CDR3 loop reads CASSLALAGVYEQYF. CDR3 sequence (DNA): TGTGCCAGCAGCTTAGCACTAGCGGGAGTGTACGAGCAGTACTTC.